A single sample is the source of the 15 T cell receptor beta chains below, sequenced in a study of chemoradiotherapy in HPV16-positive cancers. Sequenced by immunoSEQ multiplex PCR; TCRdb stores in-frame clones only, minus some. The sample yields 65,000 to 80,000 clones, around nine tenths seen once. The starting material was blood, obtained from a patient who underwent chemoradiotherapy. The receptors were sampled from a human donor with HPV-associated anogenital cancer.

This clone was recorded once. The J gene is TRBJ2-5, the V gene TRBV29-1; TRBD2 matches 11 bases. This CDR3 is 16 amino acids long. V was pared by 1 base and J by 4 bases, with 8 bases of the junction left unmatched. CDR1 is SQVTM and CDR2 is ANQGSEA in the germline V gene. CDR3 sequence: CSVEGASGRPIETQYF. The CDR3 DNA reads as TGCAGCGTTGAAGGGGCTAGCGGGAGGCCCATAGAGACCCAGTACTTC. The variable domain in full, with the rest retrieved from reference TRBV29-1 and TRBJ2-5, is SAVISQKPSRDICQRGTSLTIQCQVDSQVTMMFWYRQQPGQSLTLIATANQGSEATYESGFVIDKFPISRPNLTFSTLTVSNMSPEDSSIYLCSVEGASGRPIETQYFGPGTRLLVL.

V is TRBV9 and J is TRBJ1-2; no clear D. The CDR3 covers 13 residues. Germline V gives CDR1 SGDLS, CDR2 YYNGEE. Trimming removed 0 bases at V and 8 bases at J, with 11 bases between. CDR3 in DNA: TGTGCCAGCAGCGTAGACCGGCGGGAAGGCTACACCTTC. Its protein product is CASSVDRREGYTF.

The CDR3 sequence is CASSPPTRDGYQETQYF. DNA for the CDR3: TGTGCCAGCTCACCACCCACTAGAGATGGGTACCAAGAGACCCAGTACTTC. The V gene is TRBV18, the J gene TRBJ2-5; D is possibly TRBD2 (5 bases). Germline V gives CDR1 KGHSH, CDR2 LQKENI. The CDR3 has 17 residues. The germline V and J ends were trimmed by 0 bases and 0 bases, with 14 bases remaining between them.

This chain uses TRBV4-2 with TRBJ2-3; D could derive from TRBD1 or TRBD2 (6 bases each). The CDR3 totals 19 residues. The germline V gene encodes CDR1 LGHNA and CDR2 YNFKEQ. Trimming removed 0 bases at V and 0 bases at J, with 19 bases between. The CDR3 region is CASSQDLRGGLTSTDTQYF. As DNA, the CDR3 is TGTGCCAGCAGCCAAGATCTAAGAGGGGGGCTTACTAGCACAGATACGCAGTATTTT.

The J gene is TRBJ2-7, the V gene TRBV19; TRBD1 matches 8 bases. V gave up 5 bases and J gave up 2 bases; unmatched junction bases: 5. The CDR3 spans 14 residues. In germline, CDR1 is LNHDA, CDR2 SQIVND (reference sequence). The CDR3 DNA follows: TGTGCCAGTAGTCCCGGACAGGGAACCTACGAGCAGTACTTC. Translated: CASSPGQGTYEQYF. The complete variable domain, with remaining parts taken from reference TRBV19 and TRBJ2-7, reads DGGITQSPKYLFRKEGQNVTLSCEQNLNHDAMYWYRQDPGQGLRLIYYSQIVNDFQKGDIAEGYSVSREKKESFPLTVTSAQKNPTAFYLCASSPGQGTYEQYFGPGTRLTVT.

CDR3 nucleotides: TGTGCCAGCAGCGGGACAGGGGGCACAGATACGCAGTATTTT. Protein product: CASSGTGGTDTQYF. The chain has TRBV6-1 and TRBJ2-3; the match to TRBD1 covers 10 bases. Germline-derived CDR1 and CDR2 are MNHNS and SASEGT. The junction had 1 base not matched to a gene; V was cut back by 6 bases and J by 1 base. CDR3 length: 14 amino acids.

This chain connects TRBV19 to TRBJ1-1; D remains ambiguous. The CDR3 length is 15 residues. Germline CDR1 is LNHDA and CDR2 is SQIVND (reference sequence). The V end lost 6 bases, the J end lost 2 bases, and 16 bases lay between the germline ends. Here the CDR3 DNA reads TGTGCCAGTAGAGCTTCCCCCGGGAGCAACACTGAAGCTTTCTTT. Protein sequence: CASRASPGSNTEAFF.

This chain connects TRBV25-1 to TRBJ2-7, with 9 bases aligning to TRBD2. The junction had 9 bases not matched to a gene; V was cut back by 4 bases and J by 5 bases. Germline V lookup: CDR1 MGHDK, CDR2 SYGVNS. The CDR3 is made up of 15 amino acids. The CDR3 protein is CASSGAGLAIDEQYF. In DNA form, the CDR3 reads TGTGCCAGCAGTGGAGCGGGACTAGCCATCGACGAGCAGTACTTC.

The chain recombines TRBV4-1 with TRBJ1-1, with D unresolved. Trimming cost V 0 bases and J 2 bases, with 22 bases left between them. CDR1 and CDR2 (germline): MGHRA, YSYEKL. The CDR3 is 19 residues long. The CDR3 region is CASSQDRYLPRAGNTEAFF. The CDR3 DNA reads TGCGCCAGCAGCCAAGATCGATATCTCCCTCGGGCGGGTAACACTGAAGCTTTCTTT.

The genes are TRBV29-1 and TRBJ2-3; D is ambiguous. This CDR3 comprises 12 residues. The germline V and J ends were trimmed by 7 bases and 3 bases, with 11 bases remaining between them. Germline V gene sequence: CDR1 SQVTM, CDR2 ANQGSEA. The CDR3, as DNA: TGCAGCGCCAGGAAGACGACAGATACGCAGTATTTT. It translates to CSARKTTDTQYF.

The chain carries TRBV5-1 and TRBJ2-1; 7 bases map to TRBD2. The CDR3 extends over 14 amino acids. CDR1 and CDR2 from the germline V gene are SGHRS and YFSETQ. The V and J ends lost 4 bases and 8 bases, in that order; junction bases with no gene match: 9. The CDR3 coding sequence is TGCGCCAGCAGCCTCGGACTAGATCTCTATGAGCAGTTCTTC. Amino acid sequence: CASSLGLDLYEQFF.

This sequence joins TRBV27 and TRBJ2-7; 8 bases map to TRBD2. After removal of 9 bases from V and 1 base from J, the junction contained 5 bases not matched to a gene. Germline values: CDR1 MNHEY, CDR2 SMNVEV (reference sequence). The CDR3 runs to 13 residues. The CDR3: CASRGGASYEQYF. The DNA of the CDR3 is TGTGCCAGTCGGGGGGGAGCTTCCTACGAGCAGTACTTC.

The chain links TRBV9 to TRBJ2-7; TRBD2 agrees at 7 bases. This CDR3 has 18 amino acids. The ends lost 4 bases at V and 4 bases at J; junction bases unmatched: 20. Germline CDR1 and CDR2: SGDLS and YYNGEE. This chain's CDR3 is CASSSNPGLLNGKYEQYF. The CDR3, as DNA: TGTGCCAGCAGCTCCAATCCGGGACTATTGAATGGGAAGTACGAGCAGTACTTC.

Only one count was recorded for this clone. J is TRBJ1-1 and V is TRBV2; D gene uncertain. The germline V and J ends were trimmed by 2 bases and 1 base, with 11 bases remaining between them. Germline V CDR1 and CDR2: SNHLY, FYNNEI. This CDR3 has 15 residues. In DNA, the CDR3 is TGTGCCAGCAGTGAATATCTGGGGAAGAACACTGAAGCTTTCTTT. Amino acids: CASSEYLGKNTEAFF. Variable domain in full (rest from reference TRBV2 and TRBJ1-1): EPEVTQTPSHQVTQMGQEVILRCVPISNHLYFYWYRQILGQKVEFLVSFYNNEISEKSEIFDDQFSVERPDGSNFTLKIRSTKLEDSAMYFCASSEYLGKNTEAFFGQGTRLTVV.

V is TRBV2 and J is TRBJ1-2; 9 bases line up with TRBD1. This CDR3 has 17 residues. Germline V gene lookup returns CDR1 SNHLY and CDR2 FYNNEI. V trimming: 0 bases; J trimming: 8 bases; junction bases outside the gene matches: 13. The CDR3 DNA follows: TGTGCCAGCAGTGAAGCTACCCGGGACAGGGATTTGGGGGGCTACACCTTC. Encoded protein: CASSEATRDRDLGGYTF.